The 13 T cell receptor beta chains below all came from one sample that was sequenced in a study of T cells in women clearing cervical HPV infection. The method was immunoSEQ multiplex PCR; TCRdb's version includes in-frame clones alone and lacks a portion of them. Recorded here are under 45,000 clones; the top ten clones represent approximately 1.5%. The sequenced material came from blood buffy coat. The receptors were gathered from a woman aged 18 to 75 with a cervical HPV16 infection that either progressed to CIN3+ or cleared (not recorded which).

Points on this clone: The CDR3 is cut off 3 residues early in the read; its end comes from the germline J gene. This chain uses TRBV5-1 with TRBJ1-4; D might be TRBD1 (6 bases). Trimming cost V 0 bases and J 8 bases, with 14 bases left between them. This CDR3 has 15 amino acids. Per the germline V gene, CDR1 is SGHRS and CDR2 is YFSETQ. The CDR3 sequence: CASSLAGGPMEKLFF. The sequenced CDR3 bases are TGCGCCAGCAGCTTGGCGGGGGGCCCGATGGAAAAA. Supplemented by reference TRBV5-1 and TRBJ1-4, the full variable domain reads KAGVTQTPRYLIKTRGQQVTLSCSPISGHRSVSWYQQTPGQGLQFLFEYFSETQRNKGNFPGRFSGRQFSNSRSEMNVSTLELGDSALYLCASSLAGGPMEKLFFGSGTQLSVL.

Of note for this clone: The read falls 3 residues short of the CDR3 end, and the missing part is taken from the germline J gene. The J gene is TRBJ2-3, the V gene TRBV19; TRBD2 might be the D (7 bases). Per germline, CDR1 LNHDA and CDR2 SQIVND (reference sequence). The CDR3 contains 14 residues. CDR3 bases read: TGTGCCAGTAGACAAGGGGGGGCGCGGGAGACG. It codes for CASRQGGARET. The full CDR3 protein reads CASRQGGARETQYF.

With regard to this clone: The read falls 3 residues short of the CDR3 end, and the missing part is taken from the germline J gene. V gene TRBV12-3 or TRBV12-4 combines with J gene TRBJ2-3; D call uncertain. Trimming took 5 bases from V and 4 from J, leaving 4 bases between them. The CDR3 sequence is 11 residues long. The CDR3 bases that were read are TGTGCCAGCAGTAGGGCAGATACG. Amino acid sequence: CASSRADT. The complete CDR3 protein is CASSRADTQYF.

Turning to this clone: The read finishes 3 residues shy of the CDR3 end, and the germline J gene is used to complete it. The rearrangement joins TRBV20-1 to TRBJ1-2; perhaps TRBD1 as D (6 bases). CDR1 and CDR2 (germline): DFQATT, SNEGSKA (reference sequence). This CDR3 is built from 12 residues. Between the trimmed V and J ends, which lost 6 bases and 1 base, there was a span of 9 bases. Incomplete CDR3 DNA: TGCAGTGCCCGGACAGTTAACTATGGC. Its protein is CSARTVNYG. The CDR3 in its entirety is CSARTVNYGYTF.

In the case of this clone: The missing CDR3 end, 3 residues past where the read stops, is filled in from the germline J gene. The gene calls are TRBV7-6 and TRBJ2-1; tentative D call: TRBD2 (5 bases). The germline V gene has CDR1 SGHVS and CDR2 FNYEAQ. The V end was cut by 7 bases, the J end by 9 bases, with 16 bases between. The CDR3 has 13 amino acids. CDR3 bases read: TGTGCCAGCACGACTACCACGGCGCGTGAG. Encoded protein: CASTTTTARE. The whole CDR3 sequence reads CASTTTTAREQFF. Together with reference TRBV7-6 and TRBJ2-1, the CDR3 gives the full variable domain: GAGVSQSPRYKVTKRGQDVALRCDPISGHVSLYWYRQALGQGPEFLTYFNYEAQQDKSGLPNDRFSAERPEGSISTLTIQRTEQRDSAMYRCASTTTTAREQFFGPGTRLTVL.

Worth noting for this clone: The read halts 3 residues ahead of the CDR3 end, with the missing end drawn from the germline J gene. The genes are TRBV20-1 and TRBJ2-7; D ambiguous. Germline lookup yields CDR1 DFQATT and CDR2 SNEGSKA (reference sequence). This CDR3 spans 11 amino acids. Trimming cost V 3 bases and J 3 bases, with 6 bases left between them. The CDR3 DNA, read in part, is TGCAGTGCTAGTAACAACTACGAG. Translation: CSASNNYE. The whole CDR3 region reads CSASNNYEQYF.

Worth noting for this clone: The read falls 3 residues short of the CDR3 end, and the missing part is taken from the germline J gene. The rearrangement uses TRBV30 and TRBJ2-3; D possibly corresponds to TRBD2 (5 bases). The CDR3 runs 12 residues. Looked up from germline, CDR1 is GTSNPN and CDR2 is SVGIG (reference sequence). The CDR3 region is CAWSVTAETQYF. The covered CDR3 bases are TGTGCCTGGAGTGTAACAGCGGAGACG. Full variable domain (remainder filled in from reference TRBV30 and TRBJ2-3): SQTIHQWPATLVQPVGSPLSLECTVEGTSNPNLYWYRQAAGRGLQLLFYSVGIGQISSEVPQNLSASRPQDRQFILSSKKLLLSDSGFYLCAWSVTAETQYFGPGTRLTVL.

With regard to this clone: The CDR3 end lies 3 residues beyond the end of the read and is filled in from the germline J gene. V usage is TRBV18 and J usage is TRBJ1-1, with 8 positions matching TRBD1. The germline CDR1 and CDR2 sequences are KGHSH and LQKENI. CDR3 length: 15 residues. The trim removed 6 bases at V and 7 bases at J, leaving 13 bases unmatched. The CDR3 bases that were read are TGTGCCAGCTCCTTCCGACAGGGGCGATTGGATGAA. This gives the protein CASSFRQGRLDE. The full CDR3 is CASSFRQGRLDEAFF.

About this clone: The read ends 3 residues before the CDR3 terminus; that terminus is restored from the germline J gene. The chain employs TRBV19 and TRBJ2-3, with TRBD1 matching over 8 bases. The CDR3 sequence is 15 residues long. CDR1 and CDR2 from the germline V gene are LNHDA and SQIVND (reference sequence). V gave up 1 base and J gave up 4 bases; unmatched junction bases: 4. Incomplete CDR3 DNA: TGTGCCAGTAGTATAGTTGGGACAGGATCAGATACG. This translates into CASSIVGTGSDT. The complete CDR3 reads CASSIVGTGSDTQYF.

In regard to this clone: Sequencing ends 3 residues short of the CDR3 end; the germline J gene provides the rest. V usage is TRBV6-2 or TRBV6-3 and J usage is TRBJ1-2; D ambiguous. V was shortened by 0 bases and J by 5 bases, with 13 bases between the two germline ends. Germline assignment: CDR1 MNHEY and CDR2 SVGEGT. This CDR3 is built from 15 residues. The covered CDR3 bases are TGTGCCAGCAGTTACTCGAATTTAGGAGGGTATGGC. Its protein is CASSYSNLGGYG. The entire CDR3 sequence reads CASSYSNLGGYGYTF.

Regarding this clone: A read error may produce the germline difference seen at one junction end. The missing CDR3 end, 3 residues past where the read stops, is filled in from the germline J gene. Other DNA sequences in the same sample also yield this CDR3. V and J are TRBV18 and TRBJ1-3; TRBD1 aligns across 7 bases. The CDR3 loop spans 14 amino acids. Per germline, CDR1 KGHSH and CDR2 LQKENI. This chain's CDR3 is CASSPRDSGNTIYF. The covered CDR3 bases are TGTGCCAGCTCACCAAGGGACAGCGGAAACACA.

With respect to this clone: The junction departs from the called germline gene at one end, perhaps through a read error. Read sequence stops 3 residues before the CDR3 end, and the germline J gene provides the missing end. The chain uses TRBV6-2 or TRBV6-3 and TRBJ1-5, with D perhaps TRBD1 (6 bases). The CDR3 runs to 13 residues. Germline loops: CDR1 MNHEY, CDR2 SVGEGT. The CDR3 here is CASRDRSSQPQHF. The covered CDR3 bases are TGTGCCAGCAGAGACAGGAGCAGTCAGCCC.

Worth noting for this clone: Sequencing ends 3 residues short of the CDR3 end; the germline J gene provides the rest. V gene TRBV19 combines with J gene TRBJ1-2; 8 nucleotides line up with TRBD1. Germline CDR1 LNHDA, CDR2 SQIVND (reference sequence). CDR3 length equals 17 residues. The sequenced part of the CDR3 DNA is TGTGCCAGTAGTATTTGGTCGGGGGCAGGGGGCAATCAGCCC. It is translated as CASSIWSGAGGNQP. From start to end, the CDR3 is CASSIWSGAGGNQPYTF.